The present TCR beta chain was sequenced within a study of shared clonotypes between healthy human individuals. This CDR3 is built from 13 residues. Germline V CDR1 and CDR2: SQVTM, ANQGSEA. V lost 4 bases to trimming and J lost 0 bases, with 9 bases between them. About this clone itself: The identical CDR3 is also encoded by other nucleotide sequences in the sample.

TCRdb's copy holds only in-frame clones and misses some; the assay was immunoSEQ multiplex PCR. The sample lists some 2,500,000 clones, about 90% occurring once. V is TRBV29-1 and J is TRBJ1-1, with D uncertain. The sample was naive CD4+ T cells from PBMCs. Subset: CD45RA+ positively selected. The origin of this receptor is a man younger than 35 in good health. Some clones in this sample may be carry-over from other donors' samples. CDR3 in DNA: TGCAGCGTTGCGGGTCTCTTGAACACTGAAGCTTTCTTT. It specifies CSVAGLLNTEAFF.